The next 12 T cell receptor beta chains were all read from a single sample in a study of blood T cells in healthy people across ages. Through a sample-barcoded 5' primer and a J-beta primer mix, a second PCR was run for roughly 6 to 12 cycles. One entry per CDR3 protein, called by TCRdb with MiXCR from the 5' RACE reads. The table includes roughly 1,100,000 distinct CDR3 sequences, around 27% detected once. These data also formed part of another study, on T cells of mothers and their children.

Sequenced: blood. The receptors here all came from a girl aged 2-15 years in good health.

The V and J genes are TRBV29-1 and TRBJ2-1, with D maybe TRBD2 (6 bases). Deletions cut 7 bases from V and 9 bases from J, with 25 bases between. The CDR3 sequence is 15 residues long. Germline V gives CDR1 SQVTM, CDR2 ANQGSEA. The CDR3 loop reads CSAQSLANGFGEQFF. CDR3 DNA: TGCAGCGCTCAATCCCTAGCGAATGGCTTTGGTGAGCAGTTCTTC.

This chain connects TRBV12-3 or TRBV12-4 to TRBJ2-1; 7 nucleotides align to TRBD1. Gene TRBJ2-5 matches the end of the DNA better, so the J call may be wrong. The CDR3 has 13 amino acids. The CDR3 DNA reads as TGTGCCAGCTGCCGGGACAGCGAAGAGACCCAGTACTTC. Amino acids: CASCRDSEETQYF.

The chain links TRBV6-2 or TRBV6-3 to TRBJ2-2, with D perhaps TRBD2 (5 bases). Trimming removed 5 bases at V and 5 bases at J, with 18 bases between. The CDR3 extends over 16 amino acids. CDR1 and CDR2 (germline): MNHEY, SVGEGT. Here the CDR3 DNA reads TGTGCCAGCAGTCCCCCTCCGAGGGAGCGAACCGGGGAGCTGTTTTTT. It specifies CASSPPPRERTGELFF.

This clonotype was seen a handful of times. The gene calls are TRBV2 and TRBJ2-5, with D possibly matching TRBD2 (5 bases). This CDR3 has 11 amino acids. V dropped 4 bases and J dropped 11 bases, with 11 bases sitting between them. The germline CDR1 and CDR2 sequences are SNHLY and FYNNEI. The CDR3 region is CASSVLWEQYF. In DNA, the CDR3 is TGTGCCAGCAGTGTTTTATGGGAGCAGTACTTC.

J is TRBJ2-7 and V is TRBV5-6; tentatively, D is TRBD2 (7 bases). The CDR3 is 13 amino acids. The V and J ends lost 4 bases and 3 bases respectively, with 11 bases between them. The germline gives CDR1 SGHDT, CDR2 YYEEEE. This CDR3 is CASSGGGYYEQYF. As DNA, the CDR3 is TGTGCCAGCAGCGGCGGGGGCTACTACGAGCAGTACTTC.

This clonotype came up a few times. For the CDR3, the DNA is TGCAGCGTGAGGACAGTGAGCTACGAGCAGTACTTC. It codes for CSVRTVSYEQYF. The chain carries TRBV29-1 and TRBJ2-7; maybe TRBD1 (6 bases). The CDR3 is 12 amino acids. From germline, CDR1 is SQVTM and CDR2 ANQGSEA. With 6 bases removed from V and 3 bases from J, the gap between germline ends came to 12 bases.

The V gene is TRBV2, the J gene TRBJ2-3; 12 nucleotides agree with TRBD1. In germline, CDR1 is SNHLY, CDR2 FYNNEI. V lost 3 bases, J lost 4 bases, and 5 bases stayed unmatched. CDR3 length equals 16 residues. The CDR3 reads CASSDGGTGGADTQYF. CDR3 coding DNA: TGTGCCAGCAGTGACGGCGGGACAGGGGGCGCAGATACGCAGTATTTT.

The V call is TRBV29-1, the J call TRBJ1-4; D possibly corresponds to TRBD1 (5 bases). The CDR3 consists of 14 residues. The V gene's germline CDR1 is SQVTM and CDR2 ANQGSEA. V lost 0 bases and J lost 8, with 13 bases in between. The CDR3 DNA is TGCAGCGTTGAAGAGCAGGGACGGCCGGAAAAACTGTTTTTT. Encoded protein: CSVEEQGRPEKLFF.

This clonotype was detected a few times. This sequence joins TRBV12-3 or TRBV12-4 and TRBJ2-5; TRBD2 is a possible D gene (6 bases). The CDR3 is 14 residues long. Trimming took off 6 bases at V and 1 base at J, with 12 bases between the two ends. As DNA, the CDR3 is TGTGCCAGCAGCCGGGGGTTGTTCCAAGAGACCCAGTACTTC. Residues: CASSRGLFQETQYF.

Here the CDR3 reads CASRTGQPNTEAFF. In DNA form, the CDR3 reads TGTGCCAGCAGGACGGGACAGCCGAACACTGAAGCTTTCTTT. The V gene is TRBV6-6, the J gene TRBJ1-1, with 7 bases lining up with TRBD1. Germline CDR1 reads MNHNY; CDR2 reads SVGAGI (reference sequence). The CDR3 contains 14 residues. V was pared by 6 bases and J by 1 base, with 5 bases of the junction left unmatched.

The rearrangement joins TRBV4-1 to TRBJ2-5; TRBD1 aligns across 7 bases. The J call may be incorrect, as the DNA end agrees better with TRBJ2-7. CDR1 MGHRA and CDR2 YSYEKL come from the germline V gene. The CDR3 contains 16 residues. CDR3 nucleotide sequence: TGCGCCAGCAGCCAAGGGATACAGGGGCGAATATACGAGCAGTACTTC. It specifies CASSQGIQGRIYEQYF.

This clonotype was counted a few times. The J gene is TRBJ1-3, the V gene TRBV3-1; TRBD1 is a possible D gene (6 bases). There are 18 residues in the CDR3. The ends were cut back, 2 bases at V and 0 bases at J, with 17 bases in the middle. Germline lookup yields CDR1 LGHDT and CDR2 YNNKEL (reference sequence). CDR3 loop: CASSQNTRGTSSGNTIYF. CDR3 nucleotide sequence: TGTGCCAGCAGCCAAAATACTCGCGGGACAAGCTCTGGAAACACCATATATTTT.